Shown below are 22 T cell receptor beta chains from a single sample sequenced in a study of cytomegalovirus exposure and HLA in healthy donors. Sequencing used immunoSEQ multiplex PCR; TCRdb keeps in-frame clones, though not all of them. Found here are 100,000 to 150,000 clones, 89% of them singletons; the top ten hold more than 1.5%. Sequenced sample: PBMCs. These receptors were collected from a young woman in good health and CMV-seronegative.

A single count supports this clone. V usage is TRBV29-1 and J usage is TRBJ2-5; the match to TRBD2 covers 9 bases. Germline CDR1 is SQVTM and CDR2 is ANQGSEA. The CDR3 is made up of 15 amino acids. The trim removed 3 bases at V and 5 bases at J, leaving 10 bases unmatched. CDR3 DNA sequence: TGCAGCGTTGAGCTTAGCGGGAGCTTAGGGGAGACCCAGTACTTC. It codes for CSVELSGSLGETQYF. Variable domain in full (rest from reference TRBV29-1 and TRBJ2-5): SAVISQKPSRDICQRGTSLTIQCQVDSQVTMMFWYRQQPGQSLTLIATANQGSEATYESGFVIDKFPISRPNLTFSTLTVSNMSPEDSSIYLCSVELSGSLGETQYFGPGTRLLVL.

The gene calls are TRBV29-1 and TRBJ2-1; no definite D call. Deletions cut 4 bases from V and 2 bases from J, with 15 bases between. The CDR3 is made up of 15 amino acids. In germline, CDR1 is SQVTM, CDR2 ANQGSEA. Written as DNA, the CDR3 is TGCAGCGTTGTTGGGCTGACGCTACCCTACAATGAGCAGTTCTTC. Protein: CSVVGLTLPYNEQFF.

The chain carries TRBV7-8 and TRBJ2-5; TRBD1 matches at 8 bases. The germline V gene has CDR1 SGHVS and CDR2 FQNEAQ. The CDR3 consists of 15 residues. J was trimmed by 1 base and V by 0 bases; bases with no gene match: 1. The CDR3 spells CASSLARGPQETQYF. The CDR3 nucleotides read TGTGCCAGCAGCTTAGCCAGGGGGCCCCAAGAGACCCAGTACTTC.

The chain employs TRBV11-3 and TRBJ1-1; D perhaps matches TRBD1 (5 bases). The CDR3 length is 15 residues. Germline CDR1 and CDR2: SGHNT and YENEEA. Trimming removed 5 bases at V and 0 bases at J, with 13 bases between. DNA for the CDR3: TGTGCCAGCAGCGGACGGGACTCACTGAACACTGAAGCTTTCTTT. The encoded protein is CASSGRDSLNTEAFF.

The genes are TRBV6-4 and TRBJ2-3; 14 nucleotides match TRBD2. This CDR3 is 17 amino acids long. Germline trimming cut 0 bases from V and 5 bases from J; bases unmatched to any gene: 4. Germline CDR1 MRHNA, CDR2 SNTAGT. This CDR3 reads CASSDSGLAGVRDTQYF. The CDR3 nucleotides read TGTGCCAGCAGTGACTCGGGACTAGCGGGAGTCAGAGATACGCAGTATTTT.

The gene calls are TRBV11-2 and TRBJ2-1, with 11 bases matching TRBD2. The CDR3 totals 15 residues. The junction had 1 base not matched to a gene; V was cut back by 4 bases and J by 2 bases. In germline, CDR1 is SGHAT, CDR2 FQNNGV. As DNA, the CDR3 is TGTGCCAGCAGCTCACTAGCGGGAGCCTACAATGAGCAGTTCTTC. It codes for CASSSLAGAYNEQFF. Combining the CDR3 with reference TRBV11-2 and TRBJ2-1 gives the whole variable domain EAGVAQSPRYKIIEKRQSVAFWCNPISGHATLYWYQQILGQGPKLLIQFQNNGVVDDSQLPKDRFSAERLKGVDSTLKIQPAKLEDSAVYLCASSSLAGAYNEQFFGPGTRLTVL.

The CDR3 is CATSRDLRDTGELFF. The CDR3 DNA follows: TGTGCCACCAGCAGAGATTTGAGGGACACCGGGGAGCTGTTTTTT. The rearrangement joins TRBV15 to TRBJ2-2, with TRBD2 as a possible D gene (5 bases). Germline V gene lookup returns CDR1 LNHNV and CDR2 YYDKDF (reference sequence). This CDR3 comprises 15 residues. V lost 0 bases and J lost 3, with 8 bases in between.

The rearrangement joins TRBV10-1 to TRBJ2-3, with TRBD2 matching 7 bases. Per germline, CDR1 WNHNN and CDR2 SYGVQD (reference sequence). The CDR3 consists of 17 residues. The ends lost 0 bases at V and 0 bases at J; junction bases unmatched: 6. The chain's CDR3 is CASSESWGSGSTDTQYF. The CDR3 DNA follows: TGCGCCAGCAGTGAGTCCTGGGGTAGCGGGAGCACAGATACGCAGTATTTT.

The rearrangement links TRBV2 to TRBJ1-5; no clear D gene. This CDR3 has 15 amino acids. In germline, CDR1 is SNHLY, CDR2 FYNNEI. V was trimmed by 6 bases and J by 3 bases, leaving 15 bases between them. The CDR3 nucleotides read TGTGCCAGCAGAAAATTATCAGGACTCAATCAGCCCCAGCATTTT. Its protein product is CASRKLSGLNQPQHF. Using reference TRBV2 and TRBJ1-5 for the parts outside the CDR3, the full variable domain is EPEVTQTPSHQVTQMGQEVILRCVPISNHLYFYWYRQILGQKVEFLVSFYNNEISEKSEIFDDQFSVERPDGSNFTLKIRSTKLEDSAMYFCASRKLSGLNQPQHFGDGTRLSIL.

The V and J genes are TRBV19 and TRBJ1-2; tentative D call: TRBD1 (6 bases). Trimming cost V 6 bases and J 7 bases, with 21 bases left between them. Germline V lookup: CDR1 LNHDA, CDR2 SQIVND (reference sequence). CDR3 length equals 15 residues. CDR3 sequence: CASSLTGSQRGGYTF. The DNA of the CDR3 is TGTGCCAGTAGCCTGACAGGCTCGCAAAGGGGTGGCTACACCTTC.

This clone was observed a single time. The V and J genes are TRBV7-3 and TRBJ1-1; 9 positions match TRBD1. CDR3 length: 13 amino acids. Losses at the gene ends were 7 bases for V and 5 bases for J; bases not matched to a gene: 5. CDR1 and CDR2 from the germline V gene are SGHTA and FQGTGA. The CDR3 DNA sequence: TGTGCCAGCACCGGACAGGGGTCGACTGAAGCTTTCTTT. This codes for CASTGQGSTEAFF.

The chain recombines TRBV4-1 with TRBJ2-3; a weak D match, TRBD2 (6 bases). Trimming removed 5 bases from V and 5 bases from J, with 20 bases in between. Germline V gene lookup returns CDR1 MGHRA and CDR2 YSYEKL. This CDR3 has 16 residues. CDR3 sequence: CASSVREPKFRDTQYF. The CDR3 DNA follows: TGCGCCAGCAGCGTCCGGGAGCCTAAATTTCGAGATACGCAGTATTTT.

V and J are TRBV5-6 and TRBJ2-5, with a tentative D call TRBD2 (6 bases). Germline CDR1 is SGHDT and CDR2 is YYEEEE. The CDR3 loop spans 13 amino acids. The V gene lost 4 bases and the J gene lost 7 bases, with 14 bases spanning the gap. The CDR3 here is CASSLAGYGTQYF. The CDR3 nucleotides are TGTGCCAGCAGCCTGGCGGGGTACGGGACCCAGTACTTC.

Comment on this clone: The germline gene is not matched at one end of the junction; a read error may be the cause. The rearrangement uses TRBV2 and TRBJ2-7, with D unresolved. CDR1 is SNHLY, CDR2 FYNNEI, per germline. CDR3 length equals 11 residues. The CDR3 region is CASSVGPLADF. Written as DNA, the CDR3 is TGTGCCAGCAGTGTGGGCCCCCTTGCCGACTTC.

The chain is built from TRBV5-4 and TRBJ2-1; 7 bases fit TRBD1. CDR1 and CDR2 from the germline V gene are SGHNT and YYREEE (reference sequence). This CDR3 contains 14 residues. With 7 bases clipped from V and 7 bases from J, the junction kept 11 bases outside the gene matches. CDR3 DNA sequence: TGTGCCAGCTTCAGGGCAGGGGGTAATAATGAGCAGTTCTTC. Encoded protein: CASFRAGGNNEQFF.

A single count supports this clone. V is TRBV5-1 and J is TRBJ1-1; 7 positions agree with TRBD1. The germline V gene has CDR1 SGHRS and CDR2 YFSETQ. This CDR3 contains 15 residues. V trimming: 0 bases; J trimming: 1 base; junction bases outside the gene matches: 3. In DNA form, the CDR3 reads TGCGCCAGCAGCTTGGCCGGGACAGCGAACACTGAAGCTTTCTTT. It translates to CASSLAGTANTEAFF.

The chain carries TRBV7-8 and TRBJ2-7; D is undetermined. Deletions cut 5 bases from V and 2 bases from J, with 16 bases between. The CDR3 contains 15 residues. Germline CDR1 is SGHVS and CDR2 is FQNEAQ. The DNA for the CDR3 is TGTGCCAGCAGCATACGGTTTCTAAAGACCTACGAGCAGTACTTC. It yields the protein CASSIRFLKTYEQYF. Combining the CDR3 with reference TRBV7-8 and TRBJ2-7 gives the whole variable domain GAGVSQSPRYKVAKRGQDVALRCDPISGHVSLFWYQQALGQGPEFLTYFQNEAQLDKSGLPSDRFFAERPEGSVSTLKIQRTQQEDSAVYLCASSIRFLKTYEQYFGPGTRLTVT.

This clone was seen once. This chain links TRBV9 with TRBJ2-2; 13 bases align to TRBD2. Germline lookup yields CDR1 SGDLS and CDR2 YYNGEE. With 3 bases clipped from V and 0 bases from J, the junction kept 8 bases outside the gene matches. The CDR3 is made up of 19 amino acids. In DNA, the CDR3 is TGTGCCAGCAGCGCCGGGACTAGCGGGGCACTTACGAACACCGGGGAGCTGTTTTTT. Translated: CASSAGTSGALTNTGELFF. The variable domain in full, completed from reference TRBV9 and TRBJ2-2, reads DSGVTQTPKHLITATGQRVTLRCSPRSGDLSVYWYQQSLDQGLQFLIQYYNGEERAKGNILERFSAQQFPDLHSELNLSSLELGDSALYFCASSAGTSGALTNTGELFFGEGSRLTVL.

V gene TRBV29-1 combines with J gene TRBJ2-3; 9 bases fit TRBD1. This CDR3 has 14 residues. The trim removed 5 bases at V and 3 bases at J, leaving 6 bases unmatched. Germline V gene data show CDR1 as SQVTM and CDR2 as ANQGSEA. CDR3 coding DNA: TGCAGCGTTAGCGGACAGGGGAGGACAGATACGCAGTATTTT. Its protein is CSVSGQGRTDTQYF.

The chain combines TRBV15 with TRBJ1-1, with 7 bases matching TRBD1. Germline V gene lookup returns CDR1 LNHNV and CDR2 YYDKDF (reference sequence). Losses at the gene ends were 5 bases for V and 3 bases for J; bases not matched to a gene: 3. The CDR3 covers 13 residues. DNA of the CDR3: TGTGCCACCAGCGCCCAGGGGGACACTGAAGCTTTCTTT. Protein sequence: CATSAQGDTEAFF.

The rearrangement uses TRBV7-9 and TRBJ2-5; D gene unclear. The CDR3 has 14 amino acids. Germline V gene lookup returns CDR1 SEHNR and CDR2 FQNEAQ (reference sequence). The V end lost 5 bases, the J end lost 0 bases, and 10 bases lay between the germline ends. CDR3: CASSQAQNQETQYF. Written as DNA, the CDR3 is TGTGCCAGCAGCCAGGCCCAGAACCAAGAGACCCAGTACTTC.

The rearrangement links TRBV4-1 to TRBJ1-2, with D possibly TRBD1 on 6 matching bases. Trimming pared 4 bases from V and 8 bases from J, leaving 17 bases between. The CDR3 consists of 14 residues. The germline V gene has CDR1 MGHRA and CDR2 YSYEKL. CDR3 nucleotide sequence: TGCGCCAGCAGCCTAACCGAGGGGGGGGAGGGCTACACCTTC. Translated, it gives CASSLTEGGEGYTF.